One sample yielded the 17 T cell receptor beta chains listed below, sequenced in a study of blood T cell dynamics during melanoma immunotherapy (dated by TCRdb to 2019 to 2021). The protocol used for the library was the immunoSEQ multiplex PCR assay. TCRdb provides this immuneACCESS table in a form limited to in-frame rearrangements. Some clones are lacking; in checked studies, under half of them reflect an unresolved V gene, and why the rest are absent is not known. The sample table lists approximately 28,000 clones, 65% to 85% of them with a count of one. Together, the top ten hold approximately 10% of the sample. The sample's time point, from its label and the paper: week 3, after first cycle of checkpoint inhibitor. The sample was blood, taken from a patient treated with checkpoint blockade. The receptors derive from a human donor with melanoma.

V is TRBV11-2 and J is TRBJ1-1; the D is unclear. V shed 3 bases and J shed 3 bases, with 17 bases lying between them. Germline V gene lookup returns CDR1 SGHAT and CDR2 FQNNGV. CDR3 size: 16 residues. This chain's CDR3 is CASSLVGSIKDTEAFF. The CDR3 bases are TGTGCCAGCAGCTTGGTAGGGTCGATAAAAGACACTGAAGCTTTCTTT.

CDR3 amino acids: CASSLGGIAYEQYF. Written as DNA, the CDR3 is TGTGCCAGCAGCTTAGGGGGGATTGCCTACGAGCAGTACTTC. The chain carries TRBV7-9 and TRBJ2-7; either TRBD1 or TRBD2 may fit D (5 bases each). The CDR3 spans 14 residues. Looked up from germline, CDR1 is SEHNR and CDR2 is FQNEAQ (reference sequence). V lost 1 base, J lost 2 bases, and 9 bases lay in between. The entire variable domain, with the rest obtained from reference TRBV7-9 and TRBJ2-7, is as follows: DTGVSQNPRHKITKRGQNVTFRCDPISEHNRLYWYRQTLGQGPEFLTYFQNEAQLEKSRLLSDRFSAERPKGSFSTLEIQRTEQGDSAMYLCASSLGGIAYEQYFGPGTRLTVT.

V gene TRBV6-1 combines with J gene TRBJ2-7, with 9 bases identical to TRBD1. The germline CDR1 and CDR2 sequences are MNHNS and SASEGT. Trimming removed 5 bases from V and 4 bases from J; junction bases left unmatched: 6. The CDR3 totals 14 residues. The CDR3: CASSLQGAGYEQYF. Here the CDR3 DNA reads TGTGCCAGCAGTTTACAGGGGGCGGGGTACGAGCAGTACTTC.

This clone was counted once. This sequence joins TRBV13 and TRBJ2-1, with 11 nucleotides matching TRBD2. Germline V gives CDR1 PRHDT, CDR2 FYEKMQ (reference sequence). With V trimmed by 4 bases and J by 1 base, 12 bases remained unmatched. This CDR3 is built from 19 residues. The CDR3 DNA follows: TGTGCCAGCAGCTCCAAGCTTCCAGCTAGCGGGAGGTCCTACAATGAGCAGTTCTTC. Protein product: CASSSKLPASGRSYNEQFF.

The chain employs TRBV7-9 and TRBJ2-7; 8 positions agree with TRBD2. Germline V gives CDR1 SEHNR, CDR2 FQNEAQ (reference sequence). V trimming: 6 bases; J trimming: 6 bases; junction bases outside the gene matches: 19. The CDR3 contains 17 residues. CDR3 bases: TGTGCCAGCAGATTTAGCGGAGCGGGAGAATACTTGAGCGAGCAGTACTTC. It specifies CASRFSGAGEYLSEQYF.

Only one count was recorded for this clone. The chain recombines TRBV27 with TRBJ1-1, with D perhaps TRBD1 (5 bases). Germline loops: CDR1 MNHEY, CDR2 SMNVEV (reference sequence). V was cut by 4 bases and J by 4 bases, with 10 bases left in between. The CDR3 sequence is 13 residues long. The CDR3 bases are TGTGCCAGCAGTTACCAGGGAGCCACTGAAGCTTTCTTT. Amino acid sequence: CASSYQGATEAFF.

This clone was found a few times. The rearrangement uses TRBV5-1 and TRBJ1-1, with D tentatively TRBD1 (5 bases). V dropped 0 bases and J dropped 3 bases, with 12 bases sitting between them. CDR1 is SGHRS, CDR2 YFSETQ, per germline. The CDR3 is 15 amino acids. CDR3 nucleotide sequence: TGCGCCAGCAGCTTGGCCGTGAGCAGGGACACTGAAGCTTTCTTT. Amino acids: CASSLAVSRDTEAFF. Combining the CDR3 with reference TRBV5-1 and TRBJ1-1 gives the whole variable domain KAGVTQTPRYLIKTRGQQVTLSCSPISGHRSVSWYQQTPGQGLQFLFEYFSETQRNKGNFPGRFSGRQFSNSRSEMNVSTLELGDSALYLCASSLAVSRDTEAFFGQGTRLTVV.

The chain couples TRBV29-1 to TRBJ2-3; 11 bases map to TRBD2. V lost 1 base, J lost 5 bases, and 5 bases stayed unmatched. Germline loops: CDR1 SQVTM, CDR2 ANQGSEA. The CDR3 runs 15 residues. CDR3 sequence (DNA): TGCAGCGTTGAAGGGTTTAGCGGGAGGGGAGATACGCAGTATTTT. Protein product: CSVEGFSGRGDTQYF.

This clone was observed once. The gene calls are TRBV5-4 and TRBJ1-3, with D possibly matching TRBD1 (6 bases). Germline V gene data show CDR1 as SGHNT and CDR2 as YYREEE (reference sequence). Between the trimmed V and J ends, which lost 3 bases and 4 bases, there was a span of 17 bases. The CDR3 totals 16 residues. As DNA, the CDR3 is TGTGCCAGCAGCTCGGGGGCGGGGGCTGCGGGAAACACCATATATTTT. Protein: CASSSGAGAAGNTIYF.

The CDR3 coding sequence is TGTGCCAGCAGTTATCTCACCCGGACAGTCACAGATACGCAGTATTTT. This encodes CASSYLTRTVTDTQYF. This chain links TRBV6-5 with TRBJ2-3, with D perhaps TRBD1 (6 bases). Germline V gene data show CDR1 as MNHEY and CDR2 as SVGAGI. The CDR3 consists of 16 residues. Trimming cost V 3 bases and J 2 bases, with 15 bases left between them.

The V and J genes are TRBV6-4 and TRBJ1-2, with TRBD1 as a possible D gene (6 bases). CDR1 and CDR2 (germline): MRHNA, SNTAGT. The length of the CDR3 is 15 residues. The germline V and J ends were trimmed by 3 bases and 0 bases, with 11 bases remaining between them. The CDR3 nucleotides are TGTGCCAGCAGTGAGGGGGCAGGTGCTAACTATGGCTACACCTTC. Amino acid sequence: CASSEGAGANYGYTF.

In nucleotides, the CDR3 is TGTGCCAGCAGTCAGGACAGGGCGGGAGGGGAAAAACTGTTTTTT. It encodes CASSQDRAGGEKLFF. The genes are TRBV6-6 and TRBJ1-4, with 8 bases matching TRBD1. The V and J ends lost 5 bases and 8 bases, in that order; junction bases with no gene match: 10. CDR1 is MNHNY, CDR2 SVGAGI, per germline (reference sequence). The CDR3 is made up of 15 amino acids.

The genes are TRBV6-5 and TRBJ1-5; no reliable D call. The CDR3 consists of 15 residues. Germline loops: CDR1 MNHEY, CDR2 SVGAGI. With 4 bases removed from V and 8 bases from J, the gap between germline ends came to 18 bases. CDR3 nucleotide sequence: TGTGCCAGCAGTTCCGAGTCGGGCCGTCAGAAGCCCCAGCATTTT. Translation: CASSSESGRQKPQHF.

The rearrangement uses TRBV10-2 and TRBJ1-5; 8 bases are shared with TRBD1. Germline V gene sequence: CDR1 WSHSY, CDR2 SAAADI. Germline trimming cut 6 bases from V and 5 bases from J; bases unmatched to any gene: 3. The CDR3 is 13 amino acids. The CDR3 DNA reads TGCGCCAGCAGGGACAGGGAGCATCAGCCCCAGCATTTT. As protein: CASRDREHQPQHF.

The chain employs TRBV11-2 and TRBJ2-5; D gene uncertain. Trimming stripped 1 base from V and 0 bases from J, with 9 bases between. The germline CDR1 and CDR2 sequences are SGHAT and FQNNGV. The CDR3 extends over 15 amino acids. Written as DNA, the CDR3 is TGTGCCAGCAGCTTAGGTTTGGTGTACCAAGAGACCCAGTACTTC. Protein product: CASSLGLVYQETQYF.

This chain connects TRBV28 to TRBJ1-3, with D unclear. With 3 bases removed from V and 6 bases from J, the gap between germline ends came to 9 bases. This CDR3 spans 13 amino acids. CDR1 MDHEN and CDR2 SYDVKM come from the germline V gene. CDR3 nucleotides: TGTGCCAGCAGTTTCGGAGTGAAAAACACCATATATTTT. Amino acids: CASSFGVKNTIYF.

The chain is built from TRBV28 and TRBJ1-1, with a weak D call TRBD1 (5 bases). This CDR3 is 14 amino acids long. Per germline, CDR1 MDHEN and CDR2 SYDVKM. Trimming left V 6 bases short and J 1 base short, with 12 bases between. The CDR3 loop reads CASSSTGENTEAFF. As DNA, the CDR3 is TGTGCCAGCAGCTCAACAGGAGAGAACACTGAAGCTTTCTTT.